Sequencing of this TCR beta chain was carried out in a study of blood T cell repertoires in COVID-19. Per germline, CDR1 GTSNPN and CDR2 SVGIG (reference sequence). V was clipped by 0 bases and J by 5 bases; unmatched bases: 8. CDR3 size: 15 residues. Some clones are missing from TCRdb's copy, which holds only in-frame ones; the method was immunoSEQ multiplex PCR. The sample has under 450,000 clones, roughly 90% seen once. Enrolled through a virtual design, the participants were between roughly 18 and 89 years of age and came from 24 US areas. The clonotype comes from a middle-aged woman who had been exposed to COVID-19. The gene calls are TRBV30 and TRBJ2-3, with 7 bases fitting TRBD1. The sample comprised PBMCs or T cells enriched from blood (not recorded which). The CDR3 DNA sequence: TGTGCCTGGAGTGTACCTAAAACAGGGGTAGATACGCAGTATTTT. Translating it yields CAWSVPKTGVDTQYF.